This TCR beta chain came from a study of sequential checkpoint blockade in melanoma. Looking at the study overall: Arm A got nivolumab then ipilimumab; arm B the reverse, 1:1.

Regarding treatment: randomized to nivolumab then ipilimumab (arm A) or the reverse (arm B). DNA-damaging chemotherapy had not been given to any patient beforehand. From thawed PBMCs, live CD3+CD8+ cells negative for CD19 and CD56 were sorted. Generated by immunoSEQ multiplex PCR, the TCRdb table keeps only in-frame clones and is missing some. The repertoire holds under 40,000 clones, with 65% to 90% as singletons. In germline, CDR1 is MNHEY, CDR2 SMNVEV (reference sequence). Trimming took 7 bases from V and 5 from J, leaving 5 bases between them. This CDR3 is 10 amino acids long. The chain links TRBV27 to TRBJ1-1; D call uncertain. The material sequenced was CD8+ T cells sorted from blood (inferred from file names), taken from a patient given nivolumab and ipilimumab in sequence. The TCR was taken from a human donor with melanoma. CDR3 sequence: CASIGTEAFF. CDR3 nucleotide sequence: TGTGCCAGCATCGGGACTGAAGCTTTCTTT.